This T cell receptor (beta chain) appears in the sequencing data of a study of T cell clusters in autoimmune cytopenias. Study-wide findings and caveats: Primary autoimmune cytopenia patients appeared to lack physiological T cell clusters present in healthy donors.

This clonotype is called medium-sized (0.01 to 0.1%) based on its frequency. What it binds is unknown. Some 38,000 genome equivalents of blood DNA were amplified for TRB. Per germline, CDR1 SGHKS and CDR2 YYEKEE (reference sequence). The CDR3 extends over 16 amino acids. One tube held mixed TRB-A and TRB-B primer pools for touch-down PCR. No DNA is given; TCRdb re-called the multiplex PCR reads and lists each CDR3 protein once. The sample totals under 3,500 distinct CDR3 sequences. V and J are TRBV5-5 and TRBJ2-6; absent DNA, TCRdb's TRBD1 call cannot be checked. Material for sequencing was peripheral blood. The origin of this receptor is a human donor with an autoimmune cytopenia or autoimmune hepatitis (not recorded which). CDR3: CASSRQGEGGANVLTF.